The entry that follows covers one TCR beta chain sequence. The data derive from a study of control samples from healthy donors and cancer patients. TCRdb keeps only in-frame clones here, not all; method: immunoSEQ multiplex PCR. The table lists about 77,000 clones, 85% to 95% of them singletons. This CDR3 is built from 16 residues. J was trimmed by 2 bases and V by 0 bases; bases with no gene match: 6. CDR1 and CDR2 from the germline V gene are MNHEY and SVGAGI. The origin of this receptor is a woman in her sixties or seventies in good health. Sequencing was performed on blood. The J gene is TRBJ2-7, the V gene TRBV6-5; the match to TRBD2 covers 8 bases. The CDR3 coding sequence is TGTGCCAGCAGTTACTCGATCGCGGGAGGAACCTACGAGCAGTACTTC. This translates into CASSYSIAGGTYEQYF.